Given below is one TCR beta chain in context. It lacks a known antigen. No base quality information exists; no much larger clone differs at one position. Whole blood was collected in K2EDTA tubes by collaborating institutions according to the institutions' own protocols. For TCRbeta analysis, collaborators shipped samples in one of three forms: frozen whole blood, isolated PBMCs, or DNA extracted from either of those sample types. TCRbeta CDR3 regions were amplified from genomic DNA by means of the immunoSEQ Assay, a bias-controlled multiplex PCR. Processing in the source paper ran as follows. Within the assay, amplification of reference gene primers was used to estimate how many nucleated cells each sample contained. To quantify the absolute abundance of each unique TCRbeta CDR3 rearrangement, sequence reads were collapsed and filtered. Productive Simpson clonality was computed per sample as the square root of Simpson's diversity index over productive rearrangements. The source is immuneACCESS, and TCRdb retained only in-frame sequences with V and J called. Part of the clones is not carried over; for the studies checked, unresolved V genes explain less than half of this, and the remainder is unexplained. V and J calls and clone size come straight from that table; D and trimming were deduced from the DNA. The sample yields more than 100,000 clones; around 87% were counted once. Together, the top ten hold about 3.6% of the sample.

This entry comes from a study of blood T cell repertoires in COVID-19 (dated by TCRdb to the early 2020s). In the study overall: The collaborator samples originated in the United States, Italy and Spain and spanned the acute and convalescent phases of COVID-19. The prospective study material was composed of cDNA or gDNA derived from T cells, B-cell-depleted T cells, or PBMCs. Subjects who had been exposed to COVID-19, were actively infected with it, or had recovered from it provided the deeply sampled blood TCRbeta repertoires that made up the dataset. A freely available public database, intended as a resource for researchers studying the immune response to SARS-CoV-2, is where the repertoires were released. The samples were drawn from two sources: the first 160 participants of the ongoing ImmuneRACE study, and 950 to 1,500 subjects contributed by 6 global collaborators. A de-identified subject ID, COVID-19 status, age in years and sex were almost always included in the sample metadata. Where HLA class I and class II types were available, the types were taken from metadata supplied by the sample provider, not from assay-based typing. The research as a whole found: How much clinical and demographic metadata was included differed by source and by participant, and the metadata was provided uncurated.

Specimen: peripheral blood. This clonotype was obtained from a woman aged 55-69 years with acute or convalescent COVID-19.

The CDR3 corresponds to CASSSLGRDEGGELFF. The DNA reads TGTGCCAGCAGCTCCCTCGGGAGGGACGAAGGCGGGGAGCTGTTTTTT. Rearrangement joined TRBV9 to TRBJ2-2, with TRBD2 identical over 8 junction bases. Reading from cysteine to phenylalanine, the CDR3 counts 16 amino acids. Here the CDR3 DNA is all that survives: 48 bases in frame from base 1. Via the germline V gene, CDR1 is SGDLS and CDR2 YYNGEE. V is trimmed back by 4 bases and J by 7 bases, and the junction contains 12 bases that no gene match accounts for.